This TCR beta chain is drawn from a study of chemoradiotherapy in HPV16-positive cancers. Background on the study: Functional T-cell assays on a couple of HPV16-positive patients' cells defined candidate HPV-specific clones and common TCR motifs. Study-wide points: HPV-responsive T-cell expansion during chemoradiotherapy was linked to improved recurrence-free survival in HPV16-positive patients.

Only in-frame clones appear in the TCRdb table, and some are missing; sequencing was by immunoSEQ multiplex PCR. In the table there are thousands of clones, around nine tenths of which are singletons. Points on this clone: Its antigen is unidentified.

Samples were taken several times over chemoradiotherapy. Sample: tumor tissue, taken from a patient who underwent chemoradiotherapy. This receptor was taken from a human donor with HPV-associated anogenital cancer.

CDR3 bases: TGCGCCAGCAGCCAAGATATCGTCGCGGATCAGCCCCAGCATTTT. This encodes CASSQDIVADQPQHF. The V and J genes are TRBV4-3 and TRBJ1-5; D not resolved. This CDR3 has 15 amino acids. Germline V gives CDR1 LGHNA, CDR2 YSLEER. The V and J ends lost 0 bases and 5 bases respectively, with 11 bases between them.